These T cell receptor beta chains were read from a single sample in a study of OX40 agonist ivuxolimab in advanced cancers. TCRdb's copy holds only in-frame clones and misses some; the assay was immunoSEQ multiplex PCR. The sample has about 70,000 clones, about 85% seen once; the top ten hold more than 0.45%. Sequenced material: CD4+ or CD8+ T cells sorted from blood, taken in a trial of the OX40 agonist ivuxolimab. These TCRs come from an adult with an advanced solid tumor such as melanoma, head and neck, liver or kidney cancer. The CDR3 runs from the conserved cysteine through the conserved F or W. The D gene is left open where the match is weak. Rows may omit the clone size; those that give it use once, few, many or a size class.

clone size	D gene	V gene	J gene	CDR3 DNA	CDR3 protein
once	-	TRBV14	TRBJ2-2	TGTGCCAGCAGCCATTGGTCACGGAAAGGGGAGCTGTTTTTT	CASSHWSRKGELFF
-	-	TRBV29-1	TRBJ2-3	TGCAGCGTTGAAACCATAAACACAGATACGCAGTATTTT	CSVETINTDTQYF
once	TRBD1	TRBV6-6	TRBJ1-2	TGTGCCAGCCTCCTCGGAGGGGGCGGCTACACCTTC	CASLLGGGGYTF
once	-	TRBV6-6	TRBJ2-2	TGTGCCAGCAGACCCGGACAGTCGAACACCGGGGAGCTGTTTTTT	CASRPGQSNTGELFF
-	-	TRBV7-2	TRBJ2-7	TGTGCCAGCAGCTTCGGCGGCAACTACGAGCAGTACTTC	CASSFGGNYEQYF
-	-	TRBV5-5	TRBJ2-5	TGTGCCAGCAGCACTAACCCCCAAGAGACCCAGTACTTC	CASSTNPQETQYF
-	-	TRBV7-9	TRBJ2-3	TGTGCCAGCAGCTTACCAGGCACAGATACGCAGTATTTT	CASSLPGTDTQYF
-	-	TRBV10-3	TRBJ1-1	TGTGCCATCAGTGAGTCTAGCACAGGGTTTGCTGAAGCTTTCTTT	CAISESSTGFAEAFF
-	-	TRBV6-1	TRBJ2-7	TGTGCCAGCACCGGGGGCGGATCCTCCTACGAGCAGTACTTC	CASTGGGSSYEQYF
-	-	TRBV27	TRBJ1-1	TGTGCCAGCAGTTTAGGACCCCCTTTGAACACTGAAGCTTCCTTT	CASSLGPPLNTEASF
once	-	TRBV11-1	TRBJ2-7	TGTGCCAGCAGCCCATGGGGCTACGAGCAGTACTTC	CASSPWGYEQYF
-	-	TRBV7-7	TRBJ2-5	TGTGCTAGCAGCTCAGGCTACTTAGGTGGCCAAGAGACCCAGTACTTC	CASSSGYLGGQETQYF
-	TRBD2	TRBV7-2	TRBJ2-7	TGTGCCAGCAGCTTAGGGGAAGCGGGGGCCTCCTACGAGCAGTACTTC	CASSLGEAGASYEQYF
-	-	TRBV19	TRBJ2-5	TGTGCCAGTAGTATAGGGTCCAGCCTCAAAGAGACCCAGTACTTC	CASSIGSSLKETQYF
-	-	TRBV10-3	TRBJ1-4	TGTGCCATCAGTGAGTCAAGGGAAATAGCTGAAAAACTGTTTTTT	CAISESREIAEKLFF
once	-	TRBV25-1	TRBJ2-6	TGTGCCAGCAGTGATAACCGGGTTGGGGCCAACGTCCTGACTTTC	CASSDNRVGANVLTF
-	TRBD2	TRBV9	TRBJ2-3	TGTGCCAGCAGCATTGGGACTAGCGGGGCCGCAGATACGCAGTATTTT	CASSIGTSGAADTQYF
-	-	TRBV5-1	TRBJ1-5	TGCGCCAGCAGCTCCGGGGACGATCAGCCCCAGCATTTT	CASSSGDDQPQHF
-	-	TRBV28	TRBJ1-5	TGTGCCAGCAGTTTCCTCGGGGGGGACAATCAGCCCCAGCATTTT	CASSFLGGDNQPQHF
-	-	TRBV2	TRBJ1-1	TGTGCCAGCAGTGAAGGGGGCCCGAACACTGAAGCTTTCTTT	CASSEGGPNTEAFF
once	-	TRBV19	TRBJ1-5	TGTGCCAGTAGTCCCCGGCGGAGGGGCTATAGCAATCAGCCCCAGCATTTT	CASSPRRRGYSNQPQHF
once	-	TRBV7-2	TRBJ2-1	TGTGCCAGCAGCTTAGACGGGACCGAAGTGTATGAGCAGTTCTTC	CASSLDGTEVYEQFF